The next 20 T cell receptor beta chains were all read from a single sample in a study of blood T cell repertoires in COVID-19. Assay: immunoSEQ multiplex PCR; the TCRdb copy retains only in-frame clones and omits some. The table shows about 140,000 clones, with roughly four fifths occurring only once. Specimen: peripheral blood. These receptors all come from a woman in her forties or fifties with active or convalescent COVID-19.

This clone has only one observation. The V gene is TRBV6-2 or TRBV6-3, the J gene TRBJ2-1; TRBD2 matches 9 bases. Unmatched junction bases numbered 7, after V lost 1 base and J lost 9 bases. CDR3 length: 15 amino acids. Per germline, CDR1 MNHEY and CDR2 SVGEGT. This CDR3 is CASSYFLAGYAEQFF. The CDR3 DNA is TGTGCCAGCAGTTACTTTCTAGCGGGGTATGCTGAGCAGTTCTTC.

This clone was observed a handful of times. The V gene is TRBV2, the J gene TRBJ1-5; TRBD1 aligns across 7 bases. Germline V CDR1 and CDR2: SNHLY, FYNNEI. Losses at the gene ends were 4 bases for V and 4 bases for J; bases not matched to a gene: 4. CDR3 length equals 14 residues. The CDR3 DNA reads as TGTGCCAGCAGTGGCGGGGACAGAAATCAGCCCCAGCATTTT. This codes for CASSGGDRNQPQHF.

The chain uses TRBV3-1 (or the pseudogene TRBV3-2) and TRBJ2-1; TRBD1 matches at 7 bases. The germline CDR1 and CDR2 sequences are LGHDT and YNNKEL (reference sequence). V dropped 1 base and J dropped 7; count of bases not matched to a gene: 1. This CDR3 spans 13 amino acids. CDR3 residues: CASSQARGNEQFF. The CDR3, as DNA: TGTGCCAGCAGCCAAGCCAGGGGGAATGAGCAGTTCTTC.

The J gene is TRBJ2-7, the V gene TRBV21-1; the table's D call, TRBD2, was not checked against the DNA. TRBV21-1 counts as a pseudogene. The CDR3 consists of 19 residues. As DNA, the CDR3 is TGTGCCAGCAGCAAAAAGGTAGCGGGGCGGGACAGAAGCTCCTACGAGCAGTACTTC. Encoded protein: CASSKKVAGRDRSSYEQYF.

The V gene is TRBV3-1 (or the pseudogene TRBV3-2), the J gene TRBJ1-2, with a possible D match to TRBD1 (5 bases). Looked up from germline, CDR1 is LGHDT and CDR2 is YNNKEL (reference sequence). The CDR3 extends over 11 amino acids. V was cut by 4 bases and J by 8 bases, with 8 bases left in between. The CDR3 sequence is CASSRGQGYTF. The CDR3 DNA follows: TGTGCCAGCAGCCGGGGCCAGGGCTACACCTTC.

The CDR3 DNA is TGTGCCAGCAGCTTACTAGCGTCGGGGGGTGAGCAGTTCTTC. Protein: CASSLLASGGEQFF. The V gene is TRBV7-2, the J gene TRBJ2-1, with 7 bases lining up with TRBD2. The ends lost 2 bases at V and 9 bases at J; junction bases unmatched: 7. The CDR3 sequence is 14 residues long. The germline V gene has CDR1 SGHTA and CDR2 FQGNSA.

V and J are TRBV30 and TRBJ2-2; possibly TRBD2 for D (5 bases). V dropped 2 bases and J dropped 0 bases, with 10 bases sitting between them. Germline V gene data show CDR1 as GTSNPN and CDR2 as SVGIG (reference sequence). The CDR3 runs 15 residues. The chain's CDR3 is CAWSRGHTNTGELFF. The CDR3, as DNA: TGTGCCTGGAGTCGGGGTCATACGAACACCGGGGAGCTGTTTTTT.

The gene calls are TRBV19 and TRBJ1-1, with D possibly being TRBD1 (5 bases). Trimming left V 7 bases short and J 1 base short, with 13 bases between. The CDR3 consists of 14 residues. Germline V gene data show CDR1 as LNHDA and CDR2 as SQIVND (reference sequence). The CDR3 coding sequence is TGTGCCAGTACCCCAGGGTTCGCGAACACTGAAGCTTTCTTT. Amino acid sequence: CASTPGFANTEAFF. The entire variable domain, with the rest obtained from reference TRBV19 and TRBJ1-1, is as follows: DGGITQSPKYLFRKEGQNVTLSCEQNLNHDAMYWYRQDPGQGLRLIYYSQIVNDFQKGDIAEGYSVSREKKESFPLTVTSAQKNPTAFYLCASTPGFANTEAFFGQGTRLTVV.

This clone appeared a few times. Other DNA variants within this sample encode the same CDR3. The CDR3 sequence: CASSHIQETQYF. As DNA, the CDR3 is TGTGCCAGCAGCCACATTCAAGAGACCCAGTACTTC. The chain couples TRBV14 to TRBJ2-5; D remains ambiguous. The germline CDR1 and CDR2 sequences are SGHDN and FVKESK. The ends were cut back, 3 bases at V and 2 bases at J, with 4 bases in the middle. The CDR3 length is 12 residues.

The chain recombines TRBV2 with TRBJ2-1; tentative D call: TRBD1 (6 bases). V was shortened by 3 bases and J by 3 bases, with 9 bases between the two germline ends. CDR1 SNHLY and CDR2 FYNNEI come from the germline V gene. This CDR3 comprises 14 residues. The DNA of the CDR3 is TGTGCCAGCAGTGAGGACAGAATCTACAATGAGCAGTTCTTC. Its protein is CASSEDRIYNEQFF.

J is TRBJ2-3 and V is TRBV27; 15 nucleotides align to TRBD2. CDR1 and CDR2 from the germline V gene are MNHEY and SMNVEV (reference sequence). With V trimmed by 6 bases and J by 4 bases, 17 bases remained unmatched. CDR3 length equals 20 residues. Here the CDR3 DNA reads TGTGCCAGCAGCCATATTTCCGGGACTAGCGGGAGGCCGTCCCCAGATACGCAGTATTTT. Translated: CASSHISGTSGRPSPDTQYF.

This rearrangement joins TRBV5-1 to TRBJ2-1, with unresolved D. The germline V gene encodes CDR1 SGHRS and CDR2 YFSETQ. The CDR3 length is 14 residues. V was trimmed by 0 bases and J by 6 bases, leaving 10 bases between them. The CDR3 here is CASSLGRNSNEQFF. CDR3 nucleotide sequence: TGCGCCAGCAGCTTGGGTCGGAACAGCAATGAGCAGTTCTTC.

The V and J genes are TRBV28 and TRBJ2-6, with D possibly TRBD2 on 6 matching bases. Germline lookup yields CDR1 MDHEN and CDR2 SYDVKM. The V and J ends lost 7 bases and 0 bases respectively, with 19 bases between them. This CDR3 is built from 18 residues. Written as DNA, the CDR3 is TGTGCCAGCAAGGGTGCGGGGCTGATGAGCTCTGGGGCCAACGTCCTGACTTTC. Protein: CASKGAGLMSSGANVLTF.

There are a few counts of this clone. The rearrangement joins TRBV19 to TRBJ1-4; D unresolved. The CDR3 contains 17 residues. Germline CDR1 reads LNHDA; CDR2 reads SQIVND (reference sequence). Trimming removed 5 bases from V and 0 bases from J, with 16 bases in between. In nucleotides, the CDR3 is TGTGCCAGTAGTCCCACTCCTCTGACATCAACTAATGAAAAACTGTTTTTT. Its translation: CASSPTPLTSTNEKLFF. The whole variable domain, filled in from reference TRBV19 and TRBJ1-4, reads DGGITQSPKYLFRKEGQNVTLSCEQNLNHDAMYWYRQDPGQGLRLIYYSQIVNDFQKGDIAEGYSVSREKKESFPLTVTSAQKNPTAFYLCASSPTPLTSTNEKLFFGSGTQLSVL.

The rearrangement uses TRBV19 and TRBJ1-2; D is possibly TRBD1 (5 bases). CDR3 length: 13 amino acids. V gave up 0 bases and J gave up 8 bases, with 10 bases separating them. The germline gives CDR1 LNHDA, CDR2 SQIVND (reference sequence). The chain's CDR3 is CASSIEGVSGYTF. Here the CDR3 DNA reads TGTGCCAGTAGTATAGAAGGGGTGAGCGGCTACACCTTC.

This clone was picked up a small number of times. The chain employs TRBV7-8 and TRBJ2-3; 8 bases match TRBD2. The germline V gene encodes CDR1 SGHVS and CDR2 FQNEAQ. V gave up 4 bases and J gave up 2 bases; unmatched junction bases: 5. There are 15 residues in the CDR3. The CDR3 protein is CASSSMGLDTDTQYF. In DNA form, the CDR3 reads TGTGCCAGCAGCTCTATGGGACTAGACACAGATACGCAGTATTTT. The complete variable domain, with remaining parts taken from reference TRBV7-8 and TRBJ2-3, reads GAGVSQSPRYKVAKRGQDVALRCDPISGHVSLFWYQQALGQGPEFLTYFQNEAQLDKSGLPSDRFFAERPEGSVSTLKIQRTQQEDSAVYLCASSSMGLDTDTQYFGPGTRLTVL.

The V and J genes are TRBV19 and TRBJ1-2, with TRBD1 identical over 7 bases. Per germline, CDR1 LNHDA and CDR2 SQIVND (reference sequence). The ends lost 3 bases at V and 4 bases at J; junction bases unmatched: 5. The CDR3 extends over 14 amino acids. The DNA of the CDR3 is TGTGCCAGTAGTATGGACAGGCCCTCCTATGGCTACACCTTC. It is translated as CASSMDRPSYGYTF.

On this clone itself: One end of the junction fails to match germline, which may point to a read error. The chain is built from TRBV12-3 or TRBV12-4 and TRBJ1-2; TRBD1 matches at 8 bases. The length of the CDR3 is 13 residues. CDR3 coding DNA: TGTGCCAGCAGTTCGGACAGGGACTACGGCTACACCTTC. Translated: CASSSDRDYGYTF.

V is TRBV7-6 and J is TRBJ1-4; TRBD1 might be the D (6 bases). Trimming shortened V by 5 bases and J by 7 bases, and 20 bases separated the two germline ends. Germline CDR1 SGHVS, CDR2 FNYEAQ. The CDR3 loop spans 16 amino acids. CDR3 residues: CASSPNTVGGGEKLFF. The CDR3, as DNA: TGTGCCAGCAGCCCAAATACCGTGGGAGGGGGTGAAAAACTGTTTTTT.

The J gene is TRBJ1-1, the V gene TRBV6-2 or TRBV6-3, with 8 bases fitting TRBD1. Germline V gives CDR1 MNHEY, CDR2 SVGEGT. V lost 4 bases, J lost 3 bases, and 7 bases stayed unmatched. The CDR3 contains 15 residues. CDR3 loop: CASSSRDRYYTEAFF. The CDR3 nucleotides are TGTGCCAGCAGTTCCCGGGACAGGTACTACACTGAAGCTTTCTTT.